A selection of T cell receptor beta chains follows, all from one sample in a study of cytomegalovirus exposure and HLA in healthy donors. Generated by immunoSEQ multiplex PCR, the TCRdb table keeps only in-frame clones and is missing some. The sample lists about 130,000 clones; 85% to 90% were seen once. The sequenced material came from PBMCs. These receptors came from a man younger than 45 in good health and CMV-seronegative. Both conserved end residues are trimmed from each CDR3. Fields, in order: V gene, J gene, clone size, CDR3 protein. Part of the rows lack a size; the others show once, few, many or a class for expanded clones.

TRBV11-2	TRBJ2-1	.	ASSPGTSGRVWQF
TRBV6-5	TRBJ1-3	.	ASSRDRGNTIY
TRBV2	TRBJ1-1	.	ASSARLNTEAF
TRBV6-5	TRBJ1-2	.	ASSLEFNIAPYGYT
TRBV7-9	TRBJ2-5	.	ASSFPSSGLADQETQY
TRBV6-5	TRBJ1-2	.	ASSYLQGGVYGYT
TRBV4-1	TRBJ2-7	.	ASRPEAYSGITYEQY
TRBV4-3	TRBJ2-7	.	ASSQGQGSYEQY
TRBV5-1	TRBJ2-1	.	ASSAGQGIFNEQF
TRBV30	TRBJ1-1	.	ASERTDNTEAF
TRBV7-6	TRBJ2-3	.	ASSKPPGLAGEGTQY
TRBV30	TRBJ1-1	.	AWSVPRGLSTEAF
TRBV15	TRBJ1-5	.	ATSRAQDRNSNQPQH
TRBV2	TRBJ2-2	.	ASNGGRGELF
TRBV28	TRBJ2-7	few	ASSQRTGGRARDEQY
TRBV27	TRBJ2-3	.	ASSLGQGAYTDTQY
TRBV29-1	TRBJ2-7	.	SVAGQGSYEQY
TRBV7-2	TRBJ2-7	.	ASSPGWENEQY